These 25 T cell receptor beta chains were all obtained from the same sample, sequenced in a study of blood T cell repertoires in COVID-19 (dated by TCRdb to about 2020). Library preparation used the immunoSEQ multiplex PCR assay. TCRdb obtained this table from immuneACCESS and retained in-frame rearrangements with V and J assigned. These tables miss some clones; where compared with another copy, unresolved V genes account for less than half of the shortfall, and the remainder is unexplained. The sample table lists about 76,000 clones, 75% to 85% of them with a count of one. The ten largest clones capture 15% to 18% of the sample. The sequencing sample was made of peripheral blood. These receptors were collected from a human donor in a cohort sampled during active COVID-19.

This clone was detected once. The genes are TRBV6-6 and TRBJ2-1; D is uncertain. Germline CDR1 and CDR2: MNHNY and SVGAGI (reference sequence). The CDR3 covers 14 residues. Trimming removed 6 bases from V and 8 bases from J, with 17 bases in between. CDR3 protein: CASRLSTPRDEQFF. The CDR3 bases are TGTGCCAGCAGGCTGAGTACCCCTCGGGATGAGCAGTTCTTC.

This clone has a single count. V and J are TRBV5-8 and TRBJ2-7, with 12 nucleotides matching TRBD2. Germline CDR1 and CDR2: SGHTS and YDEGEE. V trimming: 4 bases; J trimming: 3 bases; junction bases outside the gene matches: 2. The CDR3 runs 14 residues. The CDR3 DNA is TGTGCCAGCAGCGTGACTAGCGGGAGCTACGAGCAGTACTTC. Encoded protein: CASSVTSGSYEQYF. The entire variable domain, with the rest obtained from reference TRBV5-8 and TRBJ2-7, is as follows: EAGVTQSPTHLIKTRGQQATLRCSPISGHTSVYWYQQALGLGLQFLLWYDEGEERNRGNFPPRFSGRQFPNYSSELNVNALELEDSALYLCASSVTSGSYEQYFGPGTRLTVT.

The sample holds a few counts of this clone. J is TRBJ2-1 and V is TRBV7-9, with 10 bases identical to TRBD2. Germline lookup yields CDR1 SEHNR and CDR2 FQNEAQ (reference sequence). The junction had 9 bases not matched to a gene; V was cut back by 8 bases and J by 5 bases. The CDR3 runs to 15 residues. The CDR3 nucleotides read TGTGCCAGCGCCCGACCTAGCGGGAGAAACAATGAGCAGTTCTTC. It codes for CASARPSGRNNEQFF.

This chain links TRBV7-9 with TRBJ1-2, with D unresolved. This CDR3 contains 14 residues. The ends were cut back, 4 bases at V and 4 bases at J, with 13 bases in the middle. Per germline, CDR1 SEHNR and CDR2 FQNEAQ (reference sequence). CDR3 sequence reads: CASSSNWALYGYTF. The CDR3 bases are TGTGCCAGCAGCTCGAATTGGGCCCTCTATGGCTACACCTTC. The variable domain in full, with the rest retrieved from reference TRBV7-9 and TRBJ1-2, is DTGVSQNPRHKITKRGQNVTFRCDPISEHNRLYWYRQTLGQGPEFLTYFQNEAQLEKSRLLSDRFSAERPKGSFSTLEIQRTEQGDSAMYLCASSSNWALYGYTFGSGTRLTVV.

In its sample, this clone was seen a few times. In DNA form, the CDR3 reads TGTGCCAGCAGCTTGGAGAGAGGCCAGCCCCAGCATTTT. Amino acid sequence: CASSLERGQPQHF. This chain uses TRBV5-4 with TRBJ1-5; no reliable D call. The germline CDR1 and CDR2 sequences are SGHNT and YYREEE (reference sequence). The length of the CDR3 is 13 residues. Trimming removed 0 bases at V and 7 bases at J, with 8 bases between.

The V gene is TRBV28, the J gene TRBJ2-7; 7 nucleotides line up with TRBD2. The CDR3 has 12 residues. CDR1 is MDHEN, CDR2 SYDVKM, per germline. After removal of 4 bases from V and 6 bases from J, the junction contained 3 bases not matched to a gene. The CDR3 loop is CASSWGEGEQYF. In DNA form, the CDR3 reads TGTGCCAGCAGTTGGGGGGAGGGCGAGCAGTACTTC.

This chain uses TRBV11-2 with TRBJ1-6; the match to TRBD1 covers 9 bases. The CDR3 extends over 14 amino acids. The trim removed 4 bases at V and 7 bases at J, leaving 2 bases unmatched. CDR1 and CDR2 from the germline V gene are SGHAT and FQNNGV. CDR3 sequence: CASSSGTGNSPLHF. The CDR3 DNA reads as TGTGCCAGCAGCTCGGGGACAGGGAATTCACCCCTCCACTTT.

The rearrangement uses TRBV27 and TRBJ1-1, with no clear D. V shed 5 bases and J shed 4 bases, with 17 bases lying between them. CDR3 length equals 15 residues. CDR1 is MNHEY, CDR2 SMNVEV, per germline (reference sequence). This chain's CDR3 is CASSPYTSRGTEAFF. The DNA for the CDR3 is TGTGCCAGCAGTCCCTACACATCACGGGGCACTGAAGCTTTCTTT.

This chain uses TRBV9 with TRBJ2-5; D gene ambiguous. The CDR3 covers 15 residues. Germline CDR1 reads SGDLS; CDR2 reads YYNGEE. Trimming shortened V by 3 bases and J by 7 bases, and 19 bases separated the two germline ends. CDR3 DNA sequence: TGTGCCAGCAGCGCCAGGTTCGAGCACGAAGGGACCCAGTACTTC. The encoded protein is CASSARFEHEGTQYF.

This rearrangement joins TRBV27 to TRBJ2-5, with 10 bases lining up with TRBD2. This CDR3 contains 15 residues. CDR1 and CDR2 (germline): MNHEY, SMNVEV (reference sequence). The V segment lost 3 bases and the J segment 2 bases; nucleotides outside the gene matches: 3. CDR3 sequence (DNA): TGTGCCAGCAGTTTCGGACTAGCGGAGCAAGAGACCCAGTACTTC. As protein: CASSFGLAEQETQYF.

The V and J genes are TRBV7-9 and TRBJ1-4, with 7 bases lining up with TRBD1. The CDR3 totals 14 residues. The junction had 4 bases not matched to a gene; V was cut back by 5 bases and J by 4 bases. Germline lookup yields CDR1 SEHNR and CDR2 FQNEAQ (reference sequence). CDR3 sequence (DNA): TGTGCCAGCAGCCGGGACAGTCTTAATGAAAAACTGTTTTTT. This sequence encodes CASSRDSLNEKLFF.

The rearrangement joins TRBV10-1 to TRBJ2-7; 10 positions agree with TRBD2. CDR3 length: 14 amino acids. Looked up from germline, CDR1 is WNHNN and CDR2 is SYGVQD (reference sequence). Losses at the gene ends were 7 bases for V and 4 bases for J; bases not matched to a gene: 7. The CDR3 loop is CASKQAGGPYEQYF. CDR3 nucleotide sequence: TGCGCCAGCAAGCAAGCGGGAGGGCCGTACGAGCAGTACTTC.

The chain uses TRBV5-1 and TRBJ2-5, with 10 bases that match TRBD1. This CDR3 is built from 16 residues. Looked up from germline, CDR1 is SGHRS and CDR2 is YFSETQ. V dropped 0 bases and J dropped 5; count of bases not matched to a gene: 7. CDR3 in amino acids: CASSLGTGGGLETQYF. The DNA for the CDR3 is TGCGCCAGCAGCTTGGGGACAGGGGGTGGATTGGAGACCCAGTACTTC.

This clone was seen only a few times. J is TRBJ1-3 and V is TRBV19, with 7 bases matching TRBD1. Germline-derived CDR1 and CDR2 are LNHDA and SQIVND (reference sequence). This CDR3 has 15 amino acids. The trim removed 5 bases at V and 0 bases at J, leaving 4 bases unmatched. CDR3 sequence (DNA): TGTGCCAGTAGTCCGACAGGGCTCTCTGGAAACACCATATATTTT. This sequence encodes CASSPTGLSGNTIYF.

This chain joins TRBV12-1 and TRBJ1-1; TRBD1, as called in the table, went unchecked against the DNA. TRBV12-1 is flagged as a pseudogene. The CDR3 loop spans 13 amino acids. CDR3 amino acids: CASNQGANTEAFF. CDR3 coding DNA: TGTGCCAGCAACCAAGGGGCGAACACTGAAGCTTTCTTT.

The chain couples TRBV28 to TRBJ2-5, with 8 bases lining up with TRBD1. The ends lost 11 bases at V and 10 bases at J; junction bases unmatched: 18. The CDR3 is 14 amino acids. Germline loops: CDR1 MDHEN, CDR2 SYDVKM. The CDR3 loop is CAATGTGGPMGQYF. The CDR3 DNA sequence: TGTGCCGCCACGGGAACAGGGGGGCCGATGGGCCAGTACTTC.

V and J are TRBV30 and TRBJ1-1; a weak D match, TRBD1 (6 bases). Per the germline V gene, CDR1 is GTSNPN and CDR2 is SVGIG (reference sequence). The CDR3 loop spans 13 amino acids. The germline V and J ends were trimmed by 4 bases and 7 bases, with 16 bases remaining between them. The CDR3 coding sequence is TGTGCCTGGACGGAAACGGTAGGGGGTGAAGCTTTCTTT. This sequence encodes CAWTETVGGEAFF.

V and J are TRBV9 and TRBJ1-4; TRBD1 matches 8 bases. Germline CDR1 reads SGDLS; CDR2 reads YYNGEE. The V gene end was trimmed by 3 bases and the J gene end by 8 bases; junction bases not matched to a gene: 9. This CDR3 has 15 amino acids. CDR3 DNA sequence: TGTGCCAGCAGCGCCGACAGGGGTGGAAACGAAAAACTGTTTTTT. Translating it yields CASSADRGGNEKLFF.

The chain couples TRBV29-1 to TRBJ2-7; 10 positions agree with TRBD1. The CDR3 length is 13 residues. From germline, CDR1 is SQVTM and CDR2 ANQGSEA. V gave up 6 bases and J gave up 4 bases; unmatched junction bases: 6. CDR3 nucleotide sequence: TGCAGCGTGGGTCGGGACAGGGGTTACGAGCAGTACTTC. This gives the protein CSVGRDRGYEQYF.

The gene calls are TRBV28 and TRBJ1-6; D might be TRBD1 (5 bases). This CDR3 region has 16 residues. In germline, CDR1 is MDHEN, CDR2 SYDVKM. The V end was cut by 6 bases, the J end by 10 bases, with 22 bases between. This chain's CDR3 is CASRDTAGSIPSPLHF. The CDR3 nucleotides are TGTGCCAGCAGAGATACCGCAGGGTCTATTCCGTCACCCCTCCACTTT. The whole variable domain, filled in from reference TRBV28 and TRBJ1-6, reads DVKVTQSSRYLVKRTGEKVFLECVQDMDHENMFWYRQDPGLGLRLIYFSYDVKMKEKGDIPEGYSVSREKKERFSLILESASTNQTSMYLCASRDTAGSIPSPLHFGNGTRLTVT.

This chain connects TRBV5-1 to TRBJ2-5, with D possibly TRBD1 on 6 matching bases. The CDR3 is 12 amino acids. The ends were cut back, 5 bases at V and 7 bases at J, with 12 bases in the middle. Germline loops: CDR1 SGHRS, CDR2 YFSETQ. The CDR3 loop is CASRSEGGTQYF. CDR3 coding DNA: TGCGCCAGCAGGTCGGAAGGGGGGACCCAGTACTTC.

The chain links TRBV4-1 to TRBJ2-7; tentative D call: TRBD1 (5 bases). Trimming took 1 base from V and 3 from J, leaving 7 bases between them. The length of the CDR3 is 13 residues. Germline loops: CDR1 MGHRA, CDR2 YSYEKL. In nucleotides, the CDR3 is TGCGCCAGCAGCCAAGCAGGGAACTACGAGCAGTACTTC. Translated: CASSQAGNYEQYF.

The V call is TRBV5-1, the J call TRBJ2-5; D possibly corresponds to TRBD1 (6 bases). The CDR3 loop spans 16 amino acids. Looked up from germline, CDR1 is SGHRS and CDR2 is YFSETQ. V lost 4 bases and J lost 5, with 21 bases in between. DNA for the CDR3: TGCGCCAGCAGCATATCCTCTGACAGGATAGTTGAGACCCAGTACTTC. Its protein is CASSISSDRIVETQYF.

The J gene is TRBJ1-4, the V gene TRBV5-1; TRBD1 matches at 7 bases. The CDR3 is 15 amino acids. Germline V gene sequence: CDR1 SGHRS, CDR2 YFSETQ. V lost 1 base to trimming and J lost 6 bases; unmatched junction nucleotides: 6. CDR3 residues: CASSLQGGDDEKLFF. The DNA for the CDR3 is TGCGCCAGCAGCTTGCAAGGGGGCGATGATGAAAAACTGTTTTTT.

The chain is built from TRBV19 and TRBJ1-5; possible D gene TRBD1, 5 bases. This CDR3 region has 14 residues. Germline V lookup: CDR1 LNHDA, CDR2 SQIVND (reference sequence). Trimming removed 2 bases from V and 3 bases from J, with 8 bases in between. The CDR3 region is CASSITGPNQPQHF. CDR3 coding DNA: TGTGCCAGTAGTATAACAGGTCCCAATCAGCCCCAGCATTTT. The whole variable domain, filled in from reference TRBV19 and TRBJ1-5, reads DGGITQSPKYLFRKEGQNVTLSCEQNLNHDAMYWYRQDPGQGLRLIYYSQIVNDFQKGDIAEGYSVSREKKESFPLTVTSAQKNPTAFYLCASSITGPNQPQHFGDGTRLSIL.